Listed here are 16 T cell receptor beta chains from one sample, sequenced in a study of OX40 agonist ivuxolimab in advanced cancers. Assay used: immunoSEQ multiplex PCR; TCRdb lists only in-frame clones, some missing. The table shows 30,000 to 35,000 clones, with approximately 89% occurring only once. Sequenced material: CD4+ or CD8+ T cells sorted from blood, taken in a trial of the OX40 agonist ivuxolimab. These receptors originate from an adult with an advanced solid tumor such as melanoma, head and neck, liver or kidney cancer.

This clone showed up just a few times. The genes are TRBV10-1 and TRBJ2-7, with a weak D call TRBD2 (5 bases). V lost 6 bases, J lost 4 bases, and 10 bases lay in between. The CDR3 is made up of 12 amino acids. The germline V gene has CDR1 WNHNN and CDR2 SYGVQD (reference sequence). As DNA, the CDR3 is TGCGCCAGCAGCCCAGAGGGATACGAGCAGTACTTC. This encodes CASSPEGYEQYF.

This CDR3 reads CASSSAGTVSYNEQFF. Written as DNA, the CDR3 is TGTGCCAGCAGTTCCGCTGGGACAGTCTCCTACAATGAGCAGTTCTTC. This chain links TRBV28 with TRBJ2-1, with TRBD1 matching 7 bases. V lost 4 bases to trimming and J lost 0 bases; unmatched junction nucleotides: 6. The CDR3 contains 16 residues. CDR1 is MDHEN, CDR2 SYDVKM, per germline.

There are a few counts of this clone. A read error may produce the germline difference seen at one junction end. The CDR3 region is CASSLPGPTNTEAFF. The CDR3 DNA reads TGTGCTAGCAGCCTACCGGGACCTACGAACACTGAAGCTTTCTTT. V is TRBV7-7 and J is TRBJ1-1, with a possible D match to TRBD1 (5 bases). CDR3 length: 15 amino acids. Germline CDR1 reads SSHAT; CDR2 reads FNYEAQ (reference sequence).

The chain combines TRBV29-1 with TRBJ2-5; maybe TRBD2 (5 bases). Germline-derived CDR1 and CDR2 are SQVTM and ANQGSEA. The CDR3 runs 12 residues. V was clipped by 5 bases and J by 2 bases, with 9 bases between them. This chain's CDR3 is CSVPSQQETQYF. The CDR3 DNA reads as TGCAGCGTTCCTAGCCAACAAGAGACCCAGTACTTC.

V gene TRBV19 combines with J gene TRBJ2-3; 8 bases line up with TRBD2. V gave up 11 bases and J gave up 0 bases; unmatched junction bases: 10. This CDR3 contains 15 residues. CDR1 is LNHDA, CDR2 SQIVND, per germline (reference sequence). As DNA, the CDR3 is TGTGCCGCTAGACCACGGACTAGCAGCACAGATACGCAGTATTTT. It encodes CAARPRTSSTDTQYF.

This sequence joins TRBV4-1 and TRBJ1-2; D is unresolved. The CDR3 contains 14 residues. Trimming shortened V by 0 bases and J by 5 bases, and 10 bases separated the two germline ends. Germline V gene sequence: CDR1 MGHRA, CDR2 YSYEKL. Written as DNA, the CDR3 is TGCGCCAGCAGCCAAGAACCTGGGCCTTATGGCTACACCTTC. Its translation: CASSQEPGPYGYTF.

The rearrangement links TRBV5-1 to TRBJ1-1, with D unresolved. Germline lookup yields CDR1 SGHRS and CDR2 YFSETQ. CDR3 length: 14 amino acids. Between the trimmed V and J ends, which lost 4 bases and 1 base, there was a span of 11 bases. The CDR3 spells CASSPPSGNTEAFF. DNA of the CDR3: TGCGCCAGCAGCCCCCCATCCGGGAACACTGAAGCTTTCTTT.

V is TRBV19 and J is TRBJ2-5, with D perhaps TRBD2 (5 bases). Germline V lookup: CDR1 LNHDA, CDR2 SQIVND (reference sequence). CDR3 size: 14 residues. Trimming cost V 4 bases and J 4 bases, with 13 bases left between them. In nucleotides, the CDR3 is TGTGCCAGTAGTAGATCCTCGGGAAGAGAGACCCAGTACTTC. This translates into CASSRSSGRETQYF.

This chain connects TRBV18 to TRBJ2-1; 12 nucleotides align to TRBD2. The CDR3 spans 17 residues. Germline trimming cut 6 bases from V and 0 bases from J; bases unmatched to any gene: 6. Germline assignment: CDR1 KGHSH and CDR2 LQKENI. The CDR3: CASSRGLAGSSYNEQFF. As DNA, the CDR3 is TGTGCCAGCTCGCGCGGACTAGCGGGAAGCTCCTACAATGAGCAGTTCTTC.

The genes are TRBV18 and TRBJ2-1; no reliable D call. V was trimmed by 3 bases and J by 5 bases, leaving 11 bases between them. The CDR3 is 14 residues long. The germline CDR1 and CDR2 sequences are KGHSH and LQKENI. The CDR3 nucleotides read TGTGCCAGCTCACCCGGGTATGGGGACAATGAGCAGTTCTTC. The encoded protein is CASSPGYGDNEQFF.

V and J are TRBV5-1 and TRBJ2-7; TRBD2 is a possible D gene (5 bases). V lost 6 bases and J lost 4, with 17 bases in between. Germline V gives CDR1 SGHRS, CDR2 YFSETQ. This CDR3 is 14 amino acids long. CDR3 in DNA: TGCGCCAGCACCACTTCAAGCGGAACTTACGAGCAGTACTTC. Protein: CASTTSSGTYEQYF. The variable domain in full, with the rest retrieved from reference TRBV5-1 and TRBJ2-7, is KAGVTQTPRYLIKTRGQQVTLSCSPISGHRSVSWYQQTPGQGLQFLFEYFSETQRNKGNFPGRFSGRQFSNSRSEMNVSTLELGDSALYLCASTTSSGTYEQYFGPGTRLTVT.

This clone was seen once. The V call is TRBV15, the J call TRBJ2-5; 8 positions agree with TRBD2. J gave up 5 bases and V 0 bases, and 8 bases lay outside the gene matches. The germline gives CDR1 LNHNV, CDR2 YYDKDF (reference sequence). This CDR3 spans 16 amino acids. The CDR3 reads CATSRDPGRAEETQYF. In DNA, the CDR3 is TGTGCCACCAGCAGAGATCCCGGGAGGGCGGAGGAGACCCAGTACTTC.

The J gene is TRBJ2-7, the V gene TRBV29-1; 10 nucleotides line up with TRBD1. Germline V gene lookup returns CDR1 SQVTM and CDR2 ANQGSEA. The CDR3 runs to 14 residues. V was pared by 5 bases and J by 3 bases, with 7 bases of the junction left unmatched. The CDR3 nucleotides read TGCAGCGTTAAGCCCGGGACAGGGGTCTACGAGCAGTACTTC. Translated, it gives CSVKPGTGVYEQYF.

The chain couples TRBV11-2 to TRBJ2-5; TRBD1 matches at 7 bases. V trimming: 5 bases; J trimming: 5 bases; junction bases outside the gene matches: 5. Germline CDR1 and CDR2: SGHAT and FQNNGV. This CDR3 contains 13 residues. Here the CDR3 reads CASSPRRGETQYF. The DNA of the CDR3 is TGTGCCAGCAGCCCCCGCAGGGGGGAGACCCAGTACTTC.

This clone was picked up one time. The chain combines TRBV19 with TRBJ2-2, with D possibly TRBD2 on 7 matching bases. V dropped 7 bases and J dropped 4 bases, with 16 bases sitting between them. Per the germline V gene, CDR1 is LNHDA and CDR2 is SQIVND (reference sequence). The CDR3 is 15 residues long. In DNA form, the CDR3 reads TGTGCCAGTATTCTCCGGGGAGGGGGCACCGGGGAGCTGTTTTTT. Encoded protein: CASILRGGGTGELFF.

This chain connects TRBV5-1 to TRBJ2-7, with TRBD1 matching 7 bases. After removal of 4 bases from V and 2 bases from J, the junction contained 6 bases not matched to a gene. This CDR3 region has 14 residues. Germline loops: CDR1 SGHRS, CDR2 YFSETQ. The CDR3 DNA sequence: TGCGCCAGCAGCCGGGACAGCTATACCTACGAGCAGTACTTC. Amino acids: CASSRDSYTYEQYF.